This T cell receptor (beta chain) was captured in a study of spatial heterogeneity in lung cancer. TCRdb passed the 5' RACE reads through MiXCR, listing each CDR3 protein once. The data contain around 47,000 distinct CDR3 sequences, 6.5% to 7.5% of them seen just once; the ten biggest clones take up roughly 37%. Time point given: blood at routine non-recurrence follow-up after resection. Whole RNA from tumor, nontumor lung or frozen PBMC was sequenced unsorted. This clonotype was seen at least ten times. The clonotype originates from a female donor with early-stage non-small cell lung cancer. The source was PBMCs, collected at follow-up.

CDR3 in amino acids: CASSLEGTGQNIQYF. In DNA form, the CDR3 reads TGCGCCAGCAGCTTGGAGGGGACAGGACAAAACATTCAGTACTTC. The rearrangement uses TRBV5-1 and TRBJ2-4, with TRBD1 matching 8 bases. V shed 0 bases and J 5 bases; nucleotides not matched to a gene: 4. The CDR3 loop spans 15 amino acids. CDR1 SGHRS and CDR2 YFSETQ come from the germline V gene.